A selection of T cell receptor beta chains follows, all from one sample in a study of control samples from healthy donors and cancer patients. Here immunoSEQ multiplex PCR was the method, and the copy in TCRdb shows in-frame clones only, minus some. The sample carries over 85,000 clones, around 85% recorded once. Material: PBMCs. The source of these receptors is a man in his 70s with lung cancer. The CDR3 runs from the conserved cysteine through the conserved F or W. A D gene is named only where the DNA matches it firmly. Clone size is stated in some rows and not others, as once, few, many or a class when expanded.

NA,TRBD2,TRBV3-1/TRBV3-2,TRBJ2-5,17,CASSQFPPGGGTKTQYF,TGTGCCAGCAGCCAATTCCCCCCTGGCGGGGGTACGAAGACCCAGTACTTC
NA,NA,TRBV18,TRBJ1-2,14,CASSPQSVNYGYTF,TGTGCCAGCTCACCACAATCTGTGAACTATGGCTACACCTTC
NA,TRBD1,TRBV18,TRBJ2-5,14,CASSTLRGLETQYF,TGTGCCAGCTCAACCCTCAGGGGGCTAGAGACCCAGTACTTC
NA,NA,TRBV24-1,TRBJ2-5,16,CATSDLRFGGRETQYF,TGTGCCACCAGTGATTTGCGGTTTGGTGGTCGAGAGACCCAGTACTTC
NA,NA,TRBV28,TRBJ2-7,13,CASSLTVPYEQYF,TGTGCCAGCAGTTTGACAGTGCCCTACGAGCAGTACTTC
many,TRBD1,TRBV7-3,TRBJ1-2,13,CASSLRQGSGYTF,TGTGCCAGCAGCTTAAGACAGGGCTCTGGCTACACCTTC
NA,NA,TRBV29-1,TRBJ1-2,12,CSGGTANYGYTF,TGCAGCGGGGGCACAGCGAACTATGGCTACACCTTC
NA,NA,TRBV5-1,TRBJ2-7,20,CASSLGSGRGGFHVRYEQYF,TGCGCCAGCAGCTTGGGTTCTGGCAGAGGAGGGTTTCATGTCCGCTACGAGCAGTACTTC
NA,NA,TRBV20-1,TRBJ2-5,16,CSASPPSRGATETQYF,TGCAGTGCTAGTCCCCCCTCTCGGGGGGCCACAGAGACCCAGTACTTC
NA,NA,TRBV27,TRBJ1-5,13,CASSLSPRGSQHF,TGTGCCAGCAGTTTATCACCCCGGGGGTCCCAGCATTTT
NA,NA,TRBV24-1,TRBJ2-3,16,CATSDTTRIGADTQYF,TGTGCCACCAGTGATACCACTAGGATTGGCGCAGATACGCAGTATTTT
NA,NA,TRBV19,TRBJ1-5,13,CASKSPFNQPQHF,TGTGCCAGTAAAAGCCCATTCAATCAGCCCCAGCATTTT
once,NA,TRBV7-6,TRBJ2-1,19,CASSFAPSGFWSSYNEQFF,TGTGCCAGCAGCTTTGCCCCCTCCGGGTTCTGGTCCTCCTACAATGAGCAGTTCTTC
NA,NA,TRBV5-1,TRBJ1-4,14,CASSLGGTNEKLFF,TGCGCCAGCAGCTTAGGCGGGACTAATGAAAAACTGTTTTTT
NA,NA,TRBV3-1/TRBV3-2,TRBJ1-5,15,CASSPSGGGSQPQHF,TGTGCCAGCAGCCCCTCGGGGGGCGGGAGTCAGCCCCAGCATTTT
NA,TRBD1,TRBV5-8,TRBJ2-7,14,CASSLDRSGYEQYF,TGTGCCAGCAGCCTGGACAGGTCGGGCTACGAGCAGTACTTC
NA,NA,TRBV27,TRBJ1-3,13,CASTGCPFCTIYF,TGTGCCAGTACAGGGTGCCCCTTTTGCACCATATATTTT
NA,TRBD2,TRBV6-2/TRBV6-3,TRBJ2-7,18,CASSTYGFLRGSSYEQYF,TGTGCCAGCAGTACCTATGGGTTCCTGCGGGGGAGCTCCTACGAGCAGTACTTC
few,NA,TRBV5-5,TRBJ1-2,16,CASSPISTRENYGYTF,TGTGCCAGCAGCCCTATTTCTACCAGGGAAAACTATGGCTACACCTTC
NA,TRBD1,TRBV27,TRBJ2-7,15,CASSLGQEISYEQYF,TGTGCCAGCAGTCTAGGACAGGAGATCTCCTACGAGCAGTACTTC
NA,TRBD1,TRBV7-2,TRBJ1-1,14,CASSPQGATTEAFF,TGTGCCAGCAGCCCTCAGGGGGCGACCACTGAAGCTTTCTTT
NA,NA,TRBV6-5,TRBJ1-1,15,CASSYRRGIHTEAFF,TGTGCCAGCAGTTACAGGAGGGGAATCCACACTGAAGCTTTCTTT
NA,NA,TRBV19,TRBJ2-7,13,CASSMRGPYEQYF,TGTGCCAGTAGTATGCGGGGGCCCTACGAGCAGTACTTC
NA,NA,TRBV14,TRBJ2-7,12,CASSQVPRRRYF,TGTGCCAGCAGCCAAGTTCCTCGCCGTCGGTACTTC
NA,NA,TRBV3-1/TRBV3-2,TRBJ1-1,12,CASSPEGGSSFF,TGTGCCAGCAGCCCAGAGGGTGGGTCGAGTTTCTTT
NA,NA,TRBV6-5,TRBJ1-3,14,CASSAQGFGNTIYF,TGTGCCAGCAGCGCCCAGGGGTTCGGAAACACCATATATTTT
few,NA,TRBV5-8,TRBJ2-5,15,CASSLGGGYQETQYF,TGTGCCAGCAGCTTGGGAGGGGGGTACCAAGAGACCCAGTACTTC
NA,NA,TRBV11-2,TRBJ2-1,13,CASSSGAYNEQFF,TGTGCCAGCAGCTCGGGGGCATACAATGAGCAGTTCTTC
NA,NA,TRBV6-4,TRBJ2-2,13,CASGTANTGELFF,TGTGCCAGCGGGACCGCGAACACCGGGGAGCTGTTTTTT
NA,NA,TRBV6-5,TRBJ1-5,14,CASSRYGPGQPQHF,TGTGCCAGCAGTAGGTACGGCCCGGGTCAGCCCCAGCATTTT
NA,NA,TRBV2,TRBJ1-2,15,CASSEAEGRIYGYTF,TGTGCCAGCAGTGAAGCTGAGGGGCGGATCTATGGCTACACCTTC
NA,NA,TRBV6-6,TRBJ1-6,13,CASRPDSNSPLHF,TGTGCCAGCAGACCGGACAGTAATTCACCCCTCCACTTT
NA,TRBD2,TRBV9,TRBJ2-1,16,CASSRGIGDYPLEQFF,TGTGCCAGCAGCCGTGGGATAGGGGACTACCCTTTAGAGCAGTTCTTC
once,NA,TRBV3-1/TRBV3-2,TRBJ1-4,14,CASSQGGLGEKLFF,TGTGCCAGCAGCCAAGGGGGGCTCGGGGAAAAACTGTTTTTT
once,NA,TRBV3-1/TRBV3-2,TRBJ2-2,14,CASSQLRNTGELFF,TGTGCCAGCAGCCAGCTCAGGAACACCGGGGAGCTGTTTTTT